Listed below are T cell receptor beta chains from one sample, sequenced in a study of Ad26.COV2.S vaccination and SARS-CoV-2 variants. Here immunoSEQ multiplex PCR was the method, and the copy in TCRdb shows in-frame clones only, minus some. This table has around 450,000 clones, 80% to 90% appearing once. The sample in question was peripheral blood, obtained in a trial of Ad26.COV2.S vaccine versus placebo. The source of these receptors is a person aged 18 to 65 who received the Ad26.COV2.S COVID-19 vaccine or a placebo. Each CDR3 is given with its conserved first and last residue. Not every row has a clone size; where given, it reads once, few, many or a size class.

size,J,V,CDR3
.,TRBJ2-2,TRBV3-1/TRBV3-2,CASSHGNTGELFF
once,TRBJ2-1,TRBV7-3,CASSLTGLAGGPGPYNEQFF
.,TRBJ1-1,TRBV6-1,CASSEGTGRNTEAFF
.,TRBJ1-6,TRBV5-1,CASSTQGQPDSPLHF
.,TRBJ1-4,TRBV5-1,CASSLQGAANEKLFF
.,TRBJ2-1,TRBV14,CASSQGGQGYNEQFF
.,TRBJ1-1,TRBV10-3,CAISGTNTEAFF
.,TRBJ1-3,TRBV6-5,CASTPDRAGNTIYF
.,TRBJ1-3,TRBV7-2,CASSLIGSVSGNTIYF
once,TRBJ1-1,TRBV30,CAWSRGQGGKAFF
.,TRBJ1-6,TRBV4-3,CASSEAEGSPLHF
.,TRBJ2-7,TRBV3-1/TRBV3-2,CASSQDWRGSYEQYF
.,TRBJ2-7,TRBV11-2,CASSRGPYEQYF
.,TRBJ1-3,TRBV6-5,CASSYSRQGLGNTIYF
.,TRBJ2-7,TRBV16,CASSQWPSGTYEQYF
.,TRBJ1-5,TRBV6-6,CASSPSRQGDQPQHF
.,TRBJ1-2,TRBV11-3,CASSHRTGPQGYGYTF
.,TRBJ1-4,TRBV4-1,CASSQVATNEKLFF
.,TRBJ2-7,TRBV11-2,CASSLRRPPYEQYF
.,TRBJ2-2,TRBV5-1,CASSAQGRTGELFF
.,TRBJ2-3,TRBV4-1,CASSQVPKPITDTQYF
once,TRBJ1-5,TRBV6-5,CASMRQVDQPQHF
.,TRBJ1-2,TRBV7-2,CASSLGFTGIYGYTF
once,TRBJ2-3,TRBV5-1,CASSFGQTTDTQYF
.,TRBJ2-2,TRBV5-1,CASSLLAGGPFGGTGELFF
.,TRBJ1-6,TRBV7-2,CASSLVGGTGDSPLHF
.,TRBJ2-7,TRBV21-1,CARDRRNFQPYIISYEQYF
.,TRBJ2-3,TRBV27,CASSLGQGGDTQYF
.,TRBJ2-7,TRBV25-1,CASSEWGGYEQYF
.,TRBJ1-5,TRBV6-2/TRBV6-3,CASSFRGKGSNQPQHF
.,TRBJ1-1,TRBV18,CASSGTGENTEAFF
.,TRBJ1-2,TRBV2,CASSARQGNYGYTF
.,TRBJ2-1,TRBV11-2,CASSTRREGEQFF
.,TRBJ1-4,TRBV9,CASSPGGEKLFF
.,TRBJ2-7,TRBV5-1,CASSQRLAYEQYF
.,TRBJ2-7,TRBV19,CASRTHRGYEQYF
.,TRBJ2-7,TRBV23-1,CASRLLHGGGEIDEQYF
.,TRBJ1-4,TRBV7-9,CASSLLQATNEKLFF
.,TRBJ2-3,TRBV6-2/TRBV6-3,CASSYSRSAGAADTQYF
.,TRBJ2-5,TRBV18,CASSPGTGGRETQYF
.,TRBJ1-1,TRBV28,CASSFEPALYGAFF
.,TRBJ1-1,TRBV6-1,CASSDPAGATLNTEAFF
.,TRBJ1-2,TRBV5-1,CASTLELPPNYGYTF
.,TRBJ2-4,TRBV24-1,CATKHRTQGMGAKNIQYF
.,TRBJ2-7,TRBV6-5,CASSYSTGLVTEQYF
.,TRBJ2-7,TRBV9,CASSPAGQGSYEQYF
few,TRBJ1-5,TRBV4-1,CASSPTQGVYQPQHF
few,TRBJ2-1,TRBV12-5,CASGLKADSSYNEQFF
.,TRBJ1-1,TRBV19,CASSIGQGVSSNTEAFF
.,TRBJ2-7,TRBV28,CASSFAGEGSYEQYF
.,TRBJ2-2,TRBV4-1,CASSQWTNTGELFF
.,TRBJ1-2,TRBV28,CASTRGTANYGYTF
few,TRBJ1-1,TRBV4-2,CASSEGVGKPLKAFF
.,TRBJ2-7,TRBV5-4,CASSLQGLEQYF
.,TRBJ2-2,TRBV5-1,CASSPVGGTAGELFF
.,TRBJ1-1,TRBV4-1,CASSQEPPSLGTEAFF
.,TRBJ2-5,TRBV5-1,CASSSRQETQYF